The 8 T cell receptor beta chains listed next were all sequenced from one sample in a study of CXCR3-negative and CXCR3-positive naive CD8 T cells. 5' RACE with UMI labels generated the TRB cDNA libraries. TCRdb reanalyzed the 5' RACE reads and collapses them to one entry per CDR3 protein, without DNA. In total, the table holds 150,000 or so distinct CDR3 sequences. The specimen sequenced was naive CXCR3- CD8+ T cells from blood. The sample's subset: CD45RO-CCR7+CD27+CD95- naive CD8+ T cells lacking CXCR3 (TNR3-). The receptors originated from a human donor in good health. Some clones in this sample may be carry-over from other donors' samples.

The rearrangement links TRBV7-9 to TRBJ2-1; absent DNA, TCRdb's TRBD1 call cannot be checked. Per germline, CDR1 SEHNR and CDR2 FQNEAQ (reference sequence). The CDR3 runs 15 residues. CDR3 sequence reads: CASSHSGTGADEQFF. Looking up the rest from reference TRBV7-9 and TRBJ2-1 gives the full variable domain: DTGVSQNPRHKITKRGQNVTFRCDPISEHNRLYWYRQTLGQGPEFLTYFQNEAQLEKSRLLSDRFSAERPKGSFSTLEIQRTEQGDSAMYLCASSHSGTGADEQFFGPGTRLTVL.

The chain carries TRBV12-3 or TRBV12-4 and TRBJ2-7. CDR3 length equals 12 residues. CDR3 sequence: CASSLTTYEQYF.

The chain has TRBV6-2 or TRBV6-3 and TRBJ2-1. The CDR3 is made up of 13 amino acids. Germline CDR1 MNHEY, CDR2 SVGEGT. CDR3 residues: CASSAIFHNEQFF.

The chain employs TRBV12-3 or TRBV12-4 and TRBJ2-7; the D call of TRBD2 rests on TCRdb alone, since no DNA is present to check it. The CDR3 consists of 16 residues. The CDR3 region is CASSLFTSGGFYEQYF.

The chain joins TRBV23-1 to TRBJ2-7. TRBV23-1 is known as an ORF, though its function is uncertain. This CDR3 region has 19 residues. This CDR3 reads CASSQSIGETDPKIYEQYF.

J is TRBJ2-7 and V is TRBV10-3. This CDR3 has 13 amino acids. Germline V gives CDR1 ENHRY, CDR2 SYGVKD. This CDR3 reads CAISELDGYEQYF.

The chain is built from TRBV29-1 and TRBJ2-1; the D call of TRBD1 rests on TCRdb alone, since no DNA is present to check it. Germline V gene lookup returns CDR1 SQVTM and CDR2 ANQGSEA. This CDR3 is built from 14 residues. The CDR3: CSVLWDKGANEQFF.

The chain uses TRBV6-5 and TRBJ1-2. The CDR3 consists of 13 residues. In germline, CDR1 is MNHEY, CDR2 SVGAGI. The CDR3 here is CASSDTEFSGYTF.